The clone carrying this T cell receptor beta chain turned up a few times. The V end was cut by 3 bases, the J end by 4 bases, with 10 bases between. The CDR3 runs 15 residues. Germline CDR1 SGHTA, CDR2 FQGNSA. This record belongs to a study of regulatory T cells in long-lasting Graves disease. Sequencing libraries for TCR beta were prepared with iRepertoire HTBI primers and Arm-PCR of CDR3 regions. TCRdb processed the multiplex PCR reads anew with MiXCR; each CDR3 protein has one entry. This table holds about 330,000 distinct CDR3 sequences, around 15% found once. Stated time point: newly diagnosed GD, antithyroid drugs for less than 3 months. After RNA was extracted from PBMCs, the TCR library was made from it. This sample also belongs to another study, concerning T cells in Graves' hyperthyroidism and ophthalmopathy.

This receptor was taken from a woman between 18 and 30 years old with Graves disease. The source material was peripheral blood mononuclear cells (PBMCs), sampled at new diagnosis, from a patient treated with antithyroid drugs. The V gene is TRBV7-2, the J gene TRBJ2-6; D remains ambiguous. This CDR3 reads CASSLGWTGANVLTF. The CDR3 DNA sequence: TGTGCCAGCAGCTTGGGTTGGACCGGGGCCAACGTCCTGACTTTC.